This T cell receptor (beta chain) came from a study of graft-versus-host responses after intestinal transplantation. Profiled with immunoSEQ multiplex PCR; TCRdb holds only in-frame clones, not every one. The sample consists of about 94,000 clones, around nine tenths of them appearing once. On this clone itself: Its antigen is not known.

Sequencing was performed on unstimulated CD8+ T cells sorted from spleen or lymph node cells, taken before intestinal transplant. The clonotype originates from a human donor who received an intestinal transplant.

The CDR3 protein is CSVGTGLDTEAFF. In DNA, the CDR3 is TGCAGCGTGGGGACAGGTTTAGACACTGAAGCTTTCTTT. The chain uses TRBV29-1 and TRBJ1-1; 8 bases line up with TRBD1. The CDR3 is made up of 13 amino acids. The V and J ends lost 6 bases and 3 bases, in that order; junction bases with no gene match: 6. Germline CDR1 reads SQVTM; CDR2 reads ANQGSEA. Supplemented by reference TRBV29-1 and TRBJ1-1, the full variable domain reads SAVISQKPSRDICQRGTSLTIQCQVDSQVTMMFWYRQQPGQSLTLIATANQGSEATYESGFVIDKFPISRPNLTFSTLTVSNMSPEDSSIYLCSVGTGLDTEAFFGQGTRLTVV.